The sequence of this TCR beta chain was determined in a study of T cells in localized non-small cell lung cancer. Study conclusions and caveats: T cell clonality was highest in uninvolved adjacent lung, above tumor. Researchers found a median approximately 53 of the top 100 tumor clones in adjacent lung.

The data were produced by immunoSEQ multiplex PCR, yet TCRdb's version contains in-frame clones alone and is incomplete. The table lists 11,000 or so clones, around 85% of them singletons. A note on this clone: Its matching antigen is unknown.

This CDR3 comprises 14 residues. CDR1 and CDR2 from the germline V gene are SGHAT and FQNNGV. Trimming shortened V by 1 base and J by 3 bases, and 9 bases separated the two germline ends. This specimen was peripheral blood, taken before any cancer treatment. The source is a male donor older than 55 with stage I lung adenocarcinoma. This chain joins TRBV11-2 and TRBJ1-2, with D possibly being TRBD1 (6 bases). CDR3 DNA sequence: TGTGCCAGCAGCTTAGTAGCAGGGGACTATGGCTACACCTTC. The encoded protein is CASSLVAGDYGYTF.